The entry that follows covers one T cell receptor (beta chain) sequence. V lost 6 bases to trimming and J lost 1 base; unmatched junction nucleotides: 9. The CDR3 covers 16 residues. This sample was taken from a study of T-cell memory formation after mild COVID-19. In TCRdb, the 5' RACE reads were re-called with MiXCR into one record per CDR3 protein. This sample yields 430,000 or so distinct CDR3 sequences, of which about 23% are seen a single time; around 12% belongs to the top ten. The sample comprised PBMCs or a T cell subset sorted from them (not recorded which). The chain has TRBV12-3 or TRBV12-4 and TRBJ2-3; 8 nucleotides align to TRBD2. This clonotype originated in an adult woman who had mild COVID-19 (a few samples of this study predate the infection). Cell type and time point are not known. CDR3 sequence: CASSLVGGGRTDTQYF. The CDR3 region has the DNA TGTGCCAGCAGCCTGGTGGGCGGGGGGCGCACAGATACGCAGTATTTT.